This T cell receptor beta chain originates from a study of graft-versus-host responses after intestinal transplantation. For the study at large: Every transplant recipient was induced with anti-thymocyte globulin, then maintained on tacrolimus and steroids for roughly 3 years.

Study results and caveats: Early after transplant, HvG declines were associated with peak levels of circulating GvH clones. GvH clones surfaced in recipient marrow, some emerging earlier in ileum or blood.

A note on this clone: The antigen remains unidentified.

Sequenced by immunoSEQ multiplex PCR; TCRdb stores in-frame clones only, minus some. Here the sample spans roughly 90,000 clones, 80% to 95% being singletons. V lost 3 bases to trimming and J lost 2 bases, with 11 bases between them. The CDR3 runs 14 residues. Germline V lookup: CDR1 LNHDA, CDR2 SQIVND (reference sequence). The sequenced sample was unstimulated CD8+ T cells sorted from spleen or lymph node cells, obtained before intestinal transplant. The sequence was collected from a human donor who received an intestinal transplant. The rearrangement uses TRBV19 and TRBJ2-7, with D possibly being TRBD1 (6 bases). CDR3 residues: CASSILGQPYEQYF. The CDR3 DNA reads TGTGCCAGTAGTATTCTTGGACAGCCCTACGAGCAGTACTTC.